The entry below describes one T cell receptor beta chain. The antigen is unknown. The assay was immunoSEQ multiplex PCR, and TCRdb's table has in-frame clones only and misses some. Of 120,000 to 150,000 clones listed, roughly 86% were seen once; the top ten hold 4.5%. The donors were members of the validation cohort comprising roughly 130 subjects, separate from the roughly 670-subject first cohort. The CDR3 runs 16 residues. Germline CDR1 is SGHRS and CDR2 is YFSETQ. V lost 4 bases and J 1 base, leaving 14 bases between the germline ends. The sample belongs to a study of cytomegalovirus exposure and HLA in healthy donors. Overall study results and limits: The listing of some 170 TCR beta chains classed them as cytomegalovirus-associated. Three chains tied to CMV proved CMV antigen-specific in vitro.

Material for sequencing was PBMCs. This sequence joins TRBV5-1 and TRBJ2-2; no firm D call. The TCR comes from a man between 18 and 29 years old in good health and CMV-seropositive. Written as DNA, the CDR3 is TGCGCCAGCAGCACCCAGGTTGGGCGGAACACCGGGGAGCTGTTTTTT. Protein: CASSTQVGRNTGELFF.